Each of the 24 T cell receptor beta chains below was sequenced from the same sample in a study of blood T cell repertoires in COVID-19. Method: immunoSEQ multiplex PCR; TCRdb's copy keeps in-frame clones and lacks some. Found here are over 300,000 clones, more than 70% of them singletons; the top ten hold around 1.2%. The specimen was peripheral blood. These receptors originate from a woman aged 50 to 60 with acute or convalescent COVID-19.

This clone showed up just a few times. The gene calls are TRBV28 and TRBJ2-3; maybe TRBD2 (6 bases). The CDR3 contains 14 residues. Germline values: CDR1 MDHEN, CDR2 SYDVKM. Trimming removed 4 bases at V and 2 bases at J, with 10 bases between. This CDR3 is CASSSGLLTDTQYF. In DNA, the CDR3 is TGTGCCAGCAGTTCGGGACTGCTCACAGATACGCAGTATTTT.

The chain employs TRBV4-1 and TRBJ1-3, with D hard to call. V lost 1 base and J lost 4, with 5 bases in between. CDR1 and CDR2 from the germline V gene are MGHRA and YSYEKL. The CDR3 has 13 residues. CDR3 residues: CASSQAGGNTIYF. As DNA, the CDR3 is TGCGCCAGCAGCCAAGCGGGGGGAAACACCATATATTTT.

The chain carries TRBV4-3 and TRBJ1-2, with D hard to call. Trimming took 4 bases from V and 0 from J, leaving 6 bases between them. CDR1 is LGHNA, CDR2 YSLEER, per germline. The CDR3 loop spans 13 amino acids. The DNA for the CDR3 is TGCGCCAGCAGCCCCCGGGCTAACTATGGCTACACCTTC. It is translated as CASSPRANYGYTF.

The V and J genes are TRBV20-1 and TRBJ1-1; TRBD1 is a possible D gene (6 bases). CDR3 size: 13 residues. The germline V gene encodes CDR1 DFQATT and CDR2 SNEGSKA (reference sequence). V lost 3 bases and J lost 3, with 11 bases in between. As DNA, the CDR3 is TGCAGTGCTAGTGGGGGGGGCGACACTGAAGCTTTCTTT. Amino acid sequence: CSASGGGDTEAFF.

This clone was observed once. At one end, the junction sequence differs from germline, possibly due to a read error. The J gene is TRBJ2-5, the V gene TRBV2, with D possibly TRBD2 on 7 matching bases. This CDR3 is built from 15 residues. Germline CDR1 is SNHLY and CDR2 is FYNNEI. The CDR3 region is CASSEGGGLEETQYF. CDR3 bases: TGTGCCAGCAGCGAAGGGGGAGGGTTGGAAGAGACCCAGTACTTC.

V is TRBV5-1 and J is TRBJ1-5; TRBD1 matches 10 bases. The V gene's germline CDR1 is SGHRS and CDR2 YFSETQ. V lost 5 bases and J lost 5; bases outside the gene matches: 4. The CDR3 extends over 14 amino acids. Here the CDR3 reads CASRAGTGDQPQHF. The DNA for the CDR3 is TGCGCCAGCAGAGCCGGGACAGGGGATCAGCCCCAGCATTTT. The full variable domain, rest sourced from reference TRBV5-1 and TRBJ1-5, is KAGVTQTPRYLIKTRGQQVTLSCSPISGHRSVSWYQQTPGQGLQFLFEYFSETQRNKGNFPGRFSGRQFSNSRSEMNVSTLELGDSALYLCASRAGTGDQPQHFGDGTRLSIL.

The chain combines TRBV4-1 with TRBJ1-2; D unresolved. The CDR3 has 15 residues. CDR1 and CDR2 from the germline V gene are MGHRA and YSYEKL. Deletions cut 0 bases from V and 2 bases from J, with 10 bases between. DNA of the CDR3: TGCGCCAGCAGCCAAGATCCCGGGGAGAACTATGGCTACACCTTC. Its translation is CASSQDPGENYGYTF.

J is TRBJ1-3 and V is TRBV7-9; D remains ambiguous. V was pared by 0 bases and J by 0 bases, with 9 bases between. Germline assignment: CDR1 SEHNR and CDR2 FQNEAQ (reference sequence). The CDR3 has 16 amino acids. This CDR3 reads CASSLALPRSGNTIYF. CDR3 DNA: TGTGCCAGCAGCTTAGCGCTACCGCGCTCTGGAAACACCATATATTTT.

This clone appeared many times. This sample also contains other DNA sequences that code for the same CDR3. V gene TRBV6-5 combines with J gene TRBJ1-1, with 7 bases aligning to TRBD1. The CDR3 has 11 residues. Germline CDR1 reads MNHEY; CDR2 reads SVGAGI. J lost 8 bases, V lost 4 bases, and 1 base had no gene match. The CDR3 region has the DNA TGTGCCAGCAGTTCGGGACAGGAAGCTTTCTTT. Protein: CASSSGQEAFF.

This clone was recorded once. The chain recombines TRBV5-1 with TRBJ1-2; the match to TRBD1 covers 8 bases. CDR3 size: 15 residues. V shed 5 bases and J 2 bases; nucleotides not matched to a gene: 8. The germline V gene has CDR1 SGHRS and CDR2 YFSETQ. The CDR3 here is CASSLFQGANYGYTF. As DNA, the CDR3 is TGCGCCAGCAGTCTTTTCCAGGGGGCGAACTATGGCTACACCTTC.

V usage is TRBV29-1 and J usage is TRBJ1-4; D ambiguous. The V end lost 4 bases, the J end lost 12 bases, and 18 bases lay between the germline ends. Per germline, CDR1 SQVTM and CDR2 ANQGSEA. This CDR3 has 13 residues. CDR3 in DNA: TGCAGCGTTGTGCCCCGGGCCCAGGAGGAACTGTTTTTT. Protein sequence: CSVVPRAQEELFF.

The chain's CDR3 is CASTPRGNTGELFF. Here the CDR3 DNA reads TGTGCCAGCACCCCCCGGGGGAACACCGGGGAGCTGTTTTTT. This sequence joins TRBV7-2 and TRBJ2-2, with D perhaps TRBD2 (5 bases). With 7 bases removed from V and 1 base from J, the gap between germline ends came to 10 bases. Germline loops: CDR1 SGHTA, CDR2 FQGNSA. The CDR3 has 14 residues. Looking up the rest from reference TRBV7-2 and TRBJ2-2 gives the full variable domain: GAGVSQSPSNKVTEKGKDVELRCDPISGHTALYWYRQSLGQGLEFLIYFQGNSAPDKSGLPSDRFSAERTGGSVSTLTIQRTQQEDSAVYLCASTPRGNTGELFFGEGSRLTVL.

For the CDR3, the DNA is TGTGCCAGCGCGGGACAGGGTCGTGCAGGCTACACCTTC. Its translation: CASAGQGRAGYTF. The chain combines TRBV6-5 with TRBJ1-2, with TRBD1 identical over 9 bases. The germline V gene encodes CDR1 MNHEY and CDR2 SVGAGI. Trimming removed 8 bases from V and 8 bases from J; junction bases left unmatched: 9. The CDR3 is made up of 13 amino acids.

The chain carries TRBV11-2 and TRBJ2-1, with a tentative D call TRBD2 (5 bases). The ends were cut back, 5 bases at V and 4 bases at J, with 12 bases in the middle. The germline V gene has CDR1 SGHAT and CDR2 FQNNGV. The CDR3 sequence is 14 residues long. CDR3 DNA: TGTGCCAGCAGCCCCCTGCGGACTTACAATGAGCAGTTCTTC. Translation gives CASSPLRTYNEQFF.

This chain links TRBV30 with TRBJ1-2, with TRBD1 matching 8 bases. V lost 5 bases and J lost 6; bases outside the gene matches: 14. Germline V CDR1 and CDR2: GTSNPN, SVGIG (reference sequence). The CDR3 has 15 amino acids. The CDR3 DNA reads as TGTGCCTGGGGAAAGTGGGCAGGGGGCATGGATGGCTACACCTTC. This gives the protein CAWGKWAGGMDGYTF.

J is TRBJ1-1 and V is TRBV4-1; 11 positions agree with TRBD1. CDR1 is MGHRA, CDR2 YSYEKL, per germline. CDR3 size: 16 residues. With 5 bases clipped from V and 4 bases from J, the junction kept 9 bases outside the gene matches. The CDR3 DNA is TGCGCCAGCAGCAGGGGACAGGGGGATATGTTCACTGAAGCTTTCTTT. The encoded protein is CASSRGQGDMFTEAFF.

V and J are TRBV5-4 and TRBJ1-2; D call uncertain. This CDR3 contains 15 residues. Trimming removed 0 bases from V and 6 bases from J, with 15 bases in between. Germline CDR1 SGHNT, CDR2 YYREEE (reference sequence). CDR3 coding DNA: TGTGCCAGCAGCTTGGAGGGTGGGCAGAGGGATGGCTACACCTTC. Its protein is CASSLEGGQRDGYTF.

J is TRBJ2-5 and V is TRBV27; 8 bases fit TRBD2. The V segment lost 1 base and the J segment 8 bases; nucleotides outside the gene matches: 12. The CDR3 loop spans 16 amino acids. Looked up from germline, CDR1 is MNHEY and CDR2 is SMNVEV (reference sequence). Written as DNA, the CDR3 is TGTGCCAGCAGTTTATTCGCTTCGGGAGGGTTCCAAACCCAGTACTTC. It codes for CASSLFASGGFQTQYF.

This chain links TRBV6-5 with TRBJ2-7, with TRBD2 matching 14 bases. The CDR3 is 15 residues long. Germline-derived CDR1 and CDR2 are MNHEY and SVGAGI. Trimming at V came to 6 bases and at J to 7 bases, leaving 8 bases not matched to a gene. CDR3 sequence reads: CASRHPGLAGEEQYF. The CDR3 DNA follows: TGTGCCAGCAGACACCCGGGACTAGCGGGAGAGGAGCAGTACTTC.

The J gene is TRBJ2-7, the V gene TRBV6-1, with D possibly being TRBD1 (6 bases). CDR1 MNHNS and CDR2 SASEGT come from the germline V gene. Trimming took 1 base from V and 9 from J, leaving 16 bases between them. CDR3 length: 14 residues. CDR3 in amino acids: CASSEGGRGFRQYV. CDR3 bases: TGTGCCAGCAGTGAAGGGGGCAGGGGCTTCAGGCAGTACGTC.

The chain couples TRBV21-1 to TRBJ2-1; no DNA check was done on the table's D call, TRBD2. TRBV21-1 is a pseudogene locus. The CDR3 runs to 16 residues. The CDR3 DNA reads TGTGCCAGCAGCAAAATACCTAGCGGGGAATACAATGAGCAGTTCTTC. This encodes CASSKIPSGEYNEQFF.

The chain uses TRBV5-1 and TRBJ1-3; a weak D match, TRBD1 (6 bases). Germline V gene sequence: CDR1 SGHRS, CDR2 YFSETQ. The CDR3 is made up of 16 amino acids. Between the trimmed V and J ends, which lost 0 bases and 0 bases, there was a span of 10 bases. CDR3 coding DNA: TGCGCCAGCAGCTTGGAGGGGGGGCTCTCTGGAAACACCATATATTTT. It codes for CASSLEGGLSGNTIYF.

As to this clone: At the DNA level, this CDR3 is encoded by other sequences in the same sample as well. The V and J genes are TRBV3-1 (or the pseudogene TRBV3-2) and TRBJ1-2, with TRBD1 identical over 9 bases. Losses at the gene ends were 3 bases for V and 3 bases for J; bases not matched to a gene: 2. This CDR3 is built from 14 residues. CDR1 is LGHDT, CDR2 YNNKEL, per germline (reference sequence). The CDR3 nucleotides read TGTGCCAGCAGCCAGGGACAGGGTGACTATGGCTACACCTTC. As protein: CASSQGQGDYGYTF.

CDR3 amino acids: CASSQDLGQDEKLFF. In DNA, the CDR3 is TGCGCCAGCAGCCAAGATCTGGGACAGGATGAAAAACTGTTTTTT. This chain joins TRBV4-1 and TRBJ1-4, with 8 bases aligning to TRBD1. From germline, CDR1 is MGHRA and CDR2 YSYEKL. Losses at the gene ends were 0 bases for V and 6 bases for J; bases not matched to a gene: 3. The CDR3 extends over 15 amino acids.